This is a list of T cell receptor beta chains from one sample in a study of blood T cell repertoires in COVID-19. Assay: immunoSEQ multiplex PCR; the TCRdb copy retains only in-frame clones and omits some. Of under 350,000 clones in the sample, approximately 87% are singletons; the top ten hold 3.5% to 5.5%. Sample: peripheral blood. The source is a man aged 60 to 69 who had recovered from COVID-19. Each CDR3 is given with its conserved first and last residue. Each record gives: J gene, V gene, D gene, clone size, CDR3 protein, CDR3 DNA. A D gene is named only where the DNA matches it firmly. Some rows have no size entry. The others give once, few or many, or a class for an expanded clone.

TRBJ2-7 | TRBV7-2 | . | . | CASTPARGREQYF | TGTGCCAGCACGCCCGCGAGGGGGAGAGAGCAGTACTTC
TRBJ1-3 | TRBV5-4 | TRBD1 | . | CASSSRDRGFGNTIYF | TGTGCCAGCAGCTCCCGAGACAGGGGGTTTGGAAACACCATATATTTT
TRBJ2-1 | TRBV2 | TRBD1 | . | CASSADRVHEQFF | TGTGCCAGCAGCGCGGACAGGGTCCATGAGCAGTTCTTC
TRBJ2-7 | TRBV29-1 | . | . | CSVGRDSSYEQYF | TGCAGCGTCGGCCGGGACTCCTCCTACGAGCAGTACTTC
TRBJ2-1 | TRBV19 | TRBD2 | . | CASSPRLAGEQFF | TGTGCCAGTAGCCCAAGACTAGCGGGAGAGCAGTTCTTC
TRBJ2-3 | TRBV5-5 | TRBD2 | . | CASREPGLAGPDTQYF | TGTGCCAGCAGGGAACCGGGACTAGCGGGACCAGATACGCAGTATTTT
TRBJ2-1 | TRBV5-1 | TRBD1 | . | CASRSGPGQGMDEQFF | TGCGCCAGCAGATCGGGACCGGGACAGGGGATGGATGAGCAGTTCTTC
TRBJ2-7 | TRBV4-1 | TRBD1 | few | CASSQGEGAREQYF | TGCGCCAGCAGCCAAGGCGAGGGGGCGCGGGAGCAGTACTTC
TRBJ1-1 | TRBV4-1 | . | . | CASSRWPTGANTEAFF | TGCGCCAGCAGCCGATGGCCGACAGGAGCGAACACTGAAGCTTTCTTT
TRBJ2-5 | TRBV19 | TRBD1 | . | CASSITTGVKTQYF | TGTGCCAGTAGTATTACGACAGGGGTGAAGACCCAGTACTTC
TRBJ1-1 | TRBV6-5 | . | . | CASSLGGSTEAFF | TGTGCCAGCAGTCTCGGTGGGAGCACTGAAGCTTTCTTT
TRBJ2-1 | TRBV6-2/TRBV6-3 | . | once | CASSSESYNEQFF | TGTGCCAGCAGTTCGGAGTCCTACAATGAGCAGTTCTTC
TRBJ2-1 | TRBV11-2 | . | few | CASSPRQVVYNEQFF | TGTGCCAGCAGCCCAAGACAGGTAGTCTACAATGAGCAGTTCTTC
TRBJ2-7 | TRBV11-2 | TRBD1 | few | CASSAGTGTYEQYF | TGTGCCAGCAGCGCCGGGACAGGTACCTACGAGCAGTACTTC
TRBJ2-1 | TRBV5-1 | . | . | CASSLDRVISSYNEQFF | TGCGCCAGCAGCTTGGACAGAGTTATTAGCTCCTACAATGAGCAGTTCTTC
TRBJ2-2 | TRBV7-9 | . | few | CASSQAGELFF | TGTGCCAGCAGCCAGGCGGGGGAGCTGTTTTTT
TRBJ1-3 | TRBV29-1 | . | once | CSNSSRTLTGNTIYF | TGCTCGAACTCTTCCCGGACACTTACTGGAAACACCATATATTTT
TRBJ2-7 | TRBV28 | TRBD1 | . | CASSSLLATGAYEQYF | TGTGCCAGCAGTTCTCTTCTTGCCACAGGGGCCTACGAGCAGTACTTC
TRBJ2-2 | TRBV3-1/TRBV3-2 | . | . | CASSRGLVSFGGELFF | TGTGCCAGCAGTCGAGGGCTAGTATCCTTCGGCGGGGAGCTGTTTTTT
TRBJ2-1 | TRBV13 | TRBD2 | . | CASSSGGVPWNEQFF | TGTGCCAGCAGCTCGGGGGGAGTGCCATGGAATGAGCAGTTCTTC
TRBJ1-2 | TRBV7-2 | . | . | CASSLGGGWGYTF | TGTGCCAGCAGCTTAGGGGGGGGCTGGGGCTACACCTTC
TRBJ2-7 | TRBV18 | . | . | CASSPRSSAYSYEQYF | TGTGCCAGCTCACCCCGGTCGTCAGCGTATTCCTACGAGCAGTACTTC
TRBJ1-5 | TRBV5-5 | . | . | CASSLGGYSNQPQHF | TGTGCCAGCAGCTTGGGCGGGTATAGCAATCAGCCCCAGCATTTT
TRBJ1-5 | TRBV18 | . | . | CASSPAPSNQPQHF | TGTGCCAGCTCACCGGCACCGAGCAATCAGCCCCAGCATTTT
TRBJ2-7 | TRBV20-1 | TRBD2 | . | CSASLAGGDEQYF | TGCAGTGCTAGTCTAGCGGGAGGGGACGAGCAGTACTTC
TRBJ2-7 | TRBV28 | . | once | CASTPSVSYEQYF | TGTGCCAGCACCCCTTCGGTATCCTACGAGCAGTACTTC
TRBJ1-1 | TRBV3-1/TRBV3-2 | . | . | CASSQGTVMNTEAFF | TGTGCCAGCAGCCAAGGGACAGTGATGAACACTGAAGCTTTCTTT
TRBJ2-2 | TRBV25-1 | . | . | CASSEGGPGTGELFF | TGTGCCAGCAGTGAAGGGGGCCCGGGCACCGGGGAGCTGTTTTTT
TRBJ2-2 | TRBV9 | . | . | CASSPKGPSRTNTGELFF | TGTGCCAGCAGCCCAAAGGGGCCGAGCAGAACGAACACCGGGGAGCTGTTTTTT
TRBJ2-7 | TRBV5-4 | TRBD2 | once | CASRGEPAGEQYF | TGTGCCAGCCGGGGGGAGCCGGCGGGAGAGCAGTACTTC
TRBJ2-7 | TRBV3-1/TRBV3-2 | . | medium-sized | CASSRTYEQYF | TGTGCCAGCAGCCGAACTTACGAGCAGTACTTC
TRBJ1-4 | TRBV2 | TRBD1 | . | CASRKTGVGEKLFF | TGTGCCAGCAGGAAGACAGGGGTGGGGGAAAAACTGTTTTTT
TRBJ1-3 | TRBV6-5 | TRBD1 | . | CASRQRQGTGNTIYF | TGTGCCAGCAGACAACGACAGGGGACTGGAAACACCATATATTTT
TRBJ1-3 | TRBV10-3 | . | few | CAISEGGASSGNTIYF | TGTGCCATCAGTGAGGGCGGCGCAAGCTCTGGAAACACCATATATTTT
TRBJ1-6 | TRBV7-8 | TRBD1 | . | CASSTGQGNSPLHF | TGTGCCAGCAGCACGGGACAGGGAAATTCACCCCTCCACTTT
TRBJ2-7 | TRBV18 | TRBD1 | . | CASSPAGQGGSSSYEQYF | TGTGCCAGCTCACCGGCGGGACAGGGGGGGTCAAGCTCCTACGAGCAGTACTTC
TRBJ1-1 | TRBV28 | TRBD1 | . | CASSPDRVKAFF | TGTGCCAGCAGTCCGGACAGGGTCAAAGCTTTCTTT
TRBJ2-2 | TRBV7-6 | TRBD2 | . | CASSLGAGVSGELFF | TGTGCCAGCAGCTTAGGGGCGGGAGTCTCCGGGGAGCTGTTTTTT
TRBJ2-5 | TRBV15 | . | . | CATSRDLQETQYF | TGTGCCACCAGTCGGGATCTCCAAGAGACCCAGTACTTC
TRBJ1-1 | TRBV2 | TRBD1 | . | CASSAQGVGTEAFF | TGTGCCAGCAGTGCACAGGGGGTAGGGACTGAAGCTTTCTTT
TRBJ2-1 | TRBV30 | TRBD2 | . | CAWSAIGTSGSNEQFF | TGTGCCTGGAGTGCTATAGGGACTAGCGGGAGCAATGAGCAGTTCTTC